This TCR beta chain was profiled in a study of OX40 agonist ivuxolimab in advanced cancers. Study-level information: Patients' therapy was ivuxolimab, an antibody that acts as an agonist of OX40 (CD134).

Whole-study findings and limits: At 0.1-3.0 mg/kg, partial responders had clonal expansion among the lowest observed. On average, CD8+ T cells showed a greater number of expanded clones than CD4+.

Clones were sequenced by immunoSEQ multiplex PCR, and TCRdb holds only the in-frame ones, with some missing. The sample has approximately 100,000 clones, roughly 85% seen once; the top ten hold 0.5% to 0.55%. The V and J ends lost 7 bases and 8 bases respectively, with 21 bases between them. Germline V gives CDR1 LNHDA, CDR2 SQIVND (reference sequence). This CDR3 is built from 15 residues. Concerning this clone: Its cognate antigen is unknown.

The receptor was isolated from an adult with an advanced solid tumor such as melanoma, head and neck, liver or kidney cancer. The chain joins TRBV19 to TRBJ2-1; no firm D call. Sequenced here: CD4+ or CD8+ T cells sorted from blood, sampled in a trial of the OX40 agonist ivuxolimab. CDR3 in DNA: TGTGCCAGTACCCCCGGCCCCGGCCGAAGCGATGAGCAGTTCTTC. Its translation is CASTPGPGRSDEQFF.